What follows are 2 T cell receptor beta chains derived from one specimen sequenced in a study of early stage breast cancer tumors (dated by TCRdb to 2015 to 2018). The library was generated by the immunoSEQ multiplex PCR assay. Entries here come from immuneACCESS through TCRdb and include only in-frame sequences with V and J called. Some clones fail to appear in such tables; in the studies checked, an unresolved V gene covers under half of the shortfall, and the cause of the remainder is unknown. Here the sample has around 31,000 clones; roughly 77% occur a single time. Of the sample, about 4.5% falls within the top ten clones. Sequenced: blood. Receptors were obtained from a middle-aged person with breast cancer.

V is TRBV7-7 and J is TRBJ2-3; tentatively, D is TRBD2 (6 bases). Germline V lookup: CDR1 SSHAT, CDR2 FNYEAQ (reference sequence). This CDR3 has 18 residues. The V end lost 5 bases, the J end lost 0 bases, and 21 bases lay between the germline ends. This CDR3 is CASSKSPRWRDSTDTQYF. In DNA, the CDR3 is TGTGCCAGCAGCAAAAGCCCCCGATGGCGGGATAGCACAGATACGCAGTATTTT.

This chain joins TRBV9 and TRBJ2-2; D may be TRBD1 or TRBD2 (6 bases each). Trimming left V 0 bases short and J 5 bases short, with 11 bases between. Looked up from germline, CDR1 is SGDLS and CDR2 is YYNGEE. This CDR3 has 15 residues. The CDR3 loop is CASSVARGGTGELFF. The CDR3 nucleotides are TGTGCCAGCAGCGTAGCCAGGGGAGGAACCGGGGAGCTGTTTTTT.